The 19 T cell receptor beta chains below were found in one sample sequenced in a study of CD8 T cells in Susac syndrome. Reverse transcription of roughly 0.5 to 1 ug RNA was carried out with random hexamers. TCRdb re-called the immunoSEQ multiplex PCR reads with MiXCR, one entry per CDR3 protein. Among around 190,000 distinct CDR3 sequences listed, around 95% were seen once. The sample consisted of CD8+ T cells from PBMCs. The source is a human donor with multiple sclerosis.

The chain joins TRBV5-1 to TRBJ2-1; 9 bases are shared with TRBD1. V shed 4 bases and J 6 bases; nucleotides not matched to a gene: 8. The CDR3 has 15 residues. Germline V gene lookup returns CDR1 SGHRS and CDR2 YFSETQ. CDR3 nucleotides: TGCGCCAGCAGCCATCCGGGACAGGGCATCAATGAGCAGTTCTTC. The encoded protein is CASSHPGQGINEQFF.

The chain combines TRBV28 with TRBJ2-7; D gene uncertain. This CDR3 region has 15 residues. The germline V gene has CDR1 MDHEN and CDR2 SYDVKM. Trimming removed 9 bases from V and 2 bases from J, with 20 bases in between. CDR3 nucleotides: TGTGCCAGTACACCGGTCATGGGGAACACCTACGAGCAGTACTTC. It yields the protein CASTPVMGNTYEQYF.

The CDR3 reads CASSELVHRDEKLFF. The CDR3 DNA sequence: TGTGCCAGCAGTGAACTTGTACACCGGGATGAAAAACTGTTTTTT. V and J are TRBV25-1 and TRBJ1-4; D ambiguous. Looked up from germline, CDR1 is MGHDK and CDR2 is SYGVNS. The CDR3 is 15 amino acids. Trimming shortened V by 2 bases and J by 6 bases, and 13 bases separated the two germline ends. Together with reference TRBV25-1 and TRBJ1-4, the CDR3 gives the full variable domain: EADIYQTPRYLVIGTGKKITLECSQTMGHDKMYWYQQDPGMELHLIHYSYGVNSTEKGDLSSESTVSRIRTEHFPLTLESARPSHTSQYLCASSELVHRDEKLFFGSGTQLSVL.

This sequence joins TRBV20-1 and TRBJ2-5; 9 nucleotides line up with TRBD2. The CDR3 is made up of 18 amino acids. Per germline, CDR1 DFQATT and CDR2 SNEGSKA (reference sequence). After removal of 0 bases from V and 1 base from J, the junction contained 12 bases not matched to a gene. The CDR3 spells CSARDGTSGSPAQETQYF. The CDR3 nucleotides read TGCAGTGCTAGAGATGGAACTAGCGGGTCACCCGCCCAAGAGACCCAGTACTTC.

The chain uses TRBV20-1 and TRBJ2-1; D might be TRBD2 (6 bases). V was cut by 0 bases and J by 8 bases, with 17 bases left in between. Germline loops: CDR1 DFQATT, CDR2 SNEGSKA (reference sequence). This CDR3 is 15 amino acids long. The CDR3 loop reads CSARDHRGTTYEQFF. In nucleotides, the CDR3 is TGCAGTGCTAGAGATCATCGGGGGACGACCTATGAGCAGTTCTTC.

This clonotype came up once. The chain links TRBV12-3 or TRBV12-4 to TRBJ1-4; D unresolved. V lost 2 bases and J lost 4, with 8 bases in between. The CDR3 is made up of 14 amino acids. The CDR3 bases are TGTGCCAGCAGTTTAATCAGAAATAATGAAAAACTGTTTTTT. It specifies CASSLIRNNEKLFF.

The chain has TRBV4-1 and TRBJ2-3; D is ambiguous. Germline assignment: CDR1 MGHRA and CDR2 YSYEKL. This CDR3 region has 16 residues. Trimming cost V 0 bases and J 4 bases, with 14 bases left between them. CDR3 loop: CASSQDLIDGPDTQYF. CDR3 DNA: TGCGCCAGCAGCCAAGATTTGATAGACGGACCAGATACGCAGTATTTT.

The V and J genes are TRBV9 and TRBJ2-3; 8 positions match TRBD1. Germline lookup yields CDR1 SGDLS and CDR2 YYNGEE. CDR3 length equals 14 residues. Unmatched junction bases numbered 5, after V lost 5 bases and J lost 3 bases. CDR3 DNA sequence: TGTGCCAGCAGTGCAGGGGGCGGGACAGATACGCAGTATTTT. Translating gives CASSAGGGTDTQYF. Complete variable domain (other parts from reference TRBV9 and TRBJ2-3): DSGVTQTPKHLITATGQRVTLRCSPRSGDLSVYWYQQSLDQGLQFLIQYYNGEERAKGNILERFSAQQFPDLHSELNLSSLELGDSALYFCASSAGGGTDTQYFGPGTRLTVL.

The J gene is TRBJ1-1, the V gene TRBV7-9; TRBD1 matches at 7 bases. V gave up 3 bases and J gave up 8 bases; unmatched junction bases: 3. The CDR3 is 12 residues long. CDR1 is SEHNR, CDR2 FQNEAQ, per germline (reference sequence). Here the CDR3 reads CASSLGTEEAFF. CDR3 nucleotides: TGTGCCAGCAGCTTGGGGACAGAGGAAGCTTTCTTT. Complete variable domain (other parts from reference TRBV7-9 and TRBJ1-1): DTGVSQNPRHKITKRGQNVTFRCDPISEHNRLYWYRQTLGQGPEFLTYFQNEAQLEKSRLLSDRFSAERPKGSFSTLEIQRTEQGDSAMYLCASSLGTEEAFFGQGTRLTVV.

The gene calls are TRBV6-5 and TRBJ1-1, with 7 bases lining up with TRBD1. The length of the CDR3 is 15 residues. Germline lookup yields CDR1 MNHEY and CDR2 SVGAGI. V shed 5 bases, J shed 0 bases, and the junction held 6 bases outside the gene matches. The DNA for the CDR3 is TGTGCCAGCAGTAGAGACAGGGCAATGAACACTGAAGCTTTCTTT. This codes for CASSRDRAMNTEAFF.

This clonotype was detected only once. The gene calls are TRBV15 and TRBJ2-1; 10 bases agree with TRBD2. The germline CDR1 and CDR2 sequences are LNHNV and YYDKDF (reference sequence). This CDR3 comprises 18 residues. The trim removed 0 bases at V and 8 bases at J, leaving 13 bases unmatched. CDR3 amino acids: CATSRDLLGLAVHHEQFF. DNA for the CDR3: TGTGCCACCAGCAGAGACTTACTTGGACTAGCGGTTCACCATGAGCAGTTCTTC. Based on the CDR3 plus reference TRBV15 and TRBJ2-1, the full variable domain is DAMVIQNPRYQVTQFGKPVTLSCSQTLNHNVMYWYQQKSSQAPKLLFHYYDKDFNNEADTPDNFQSRRPNTSFCFLDIRSPGLGDTAMYLCATSRDLLGLAVHHEQFFGPGTRLTVL.

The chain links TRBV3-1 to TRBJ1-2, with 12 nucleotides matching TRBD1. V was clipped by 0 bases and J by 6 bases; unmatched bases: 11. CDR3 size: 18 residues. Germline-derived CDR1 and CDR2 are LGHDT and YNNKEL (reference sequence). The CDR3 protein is CASSQDWGTGGDADGYTF. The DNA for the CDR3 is TGTGCCAGCAGCCAAGATTGGGGGACAGGGGGCGATGCAGATGGCTACACCTTC.

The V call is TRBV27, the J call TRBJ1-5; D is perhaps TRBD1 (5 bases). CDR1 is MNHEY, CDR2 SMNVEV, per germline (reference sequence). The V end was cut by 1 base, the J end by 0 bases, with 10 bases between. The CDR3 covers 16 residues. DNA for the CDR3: TGTGCCAGCAGTTTATATGCAGGGACTAGCAATCAGCCCCAGCATTTT. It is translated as CASSLYAGTSNQPQHF.

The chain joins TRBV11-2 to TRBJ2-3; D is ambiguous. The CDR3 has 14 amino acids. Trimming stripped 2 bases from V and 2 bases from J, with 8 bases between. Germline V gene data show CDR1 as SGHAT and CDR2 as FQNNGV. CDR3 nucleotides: TGTGCCAGCAGCTTATTCCCTGACACAGATACGCAGTATTTT. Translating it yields CASSLFPDTDTQYF.

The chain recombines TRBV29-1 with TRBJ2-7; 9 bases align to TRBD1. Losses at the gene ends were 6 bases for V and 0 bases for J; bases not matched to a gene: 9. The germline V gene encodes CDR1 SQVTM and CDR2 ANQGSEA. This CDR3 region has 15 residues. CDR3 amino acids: CSVETDRGYSYEQYF. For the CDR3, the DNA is TGCAGCGTAGAAACGGACAGGGGTTACTCCTACGAGCAGTACTTC.

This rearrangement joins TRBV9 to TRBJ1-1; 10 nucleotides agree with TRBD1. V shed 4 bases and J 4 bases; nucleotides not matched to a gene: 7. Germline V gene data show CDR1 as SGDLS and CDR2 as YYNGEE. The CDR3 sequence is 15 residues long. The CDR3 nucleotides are TGTGCCAGCAGCCCATGGGACAGGGGATCCACTGAAGCTTTCTTT. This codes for CASSPWDRGSTEAFF.

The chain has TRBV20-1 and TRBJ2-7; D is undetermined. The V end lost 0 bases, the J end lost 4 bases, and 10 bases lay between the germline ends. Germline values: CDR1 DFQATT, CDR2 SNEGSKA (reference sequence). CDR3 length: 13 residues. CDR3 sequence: CSARDLEGYEQYF. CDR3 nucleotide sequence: TGCAGTGCTAGAGATCTAGAAGGGTACGAGCAGTACTTC.

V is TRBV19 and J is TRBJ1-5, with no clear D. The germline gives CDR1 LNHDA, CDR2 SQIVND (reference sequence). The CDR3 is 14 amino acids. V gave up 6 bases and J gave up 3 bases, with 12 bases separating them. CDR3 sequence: CASRKDGYNQPQHF. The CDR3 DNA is TGTGCCAGTAGGAAGGACGGGTACAATCAGCCCCAGCATTTT.

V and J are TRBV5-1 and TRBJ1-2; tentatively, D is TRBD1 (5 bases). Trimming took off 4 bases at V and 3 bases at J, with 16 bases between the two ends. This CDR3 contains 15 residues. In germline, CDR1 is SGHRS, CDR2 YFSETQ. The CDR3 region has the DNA TGCGCCAGCAGCACCCACTGGGGCAGCTACTATGGCTACACCTTC. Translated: CASSTHWGSYYGYTF.